The rows below give T cell receptor beta chains drawn from one sample of a study of T cells after yellow fever vaccination. TCRdb passed the 5' RACE reads through MiXCR, listing each CDR3 protein once. The sample holds 250,000 to 300,000 distinct CDR3 sequences; 7.5% to 9% are singletons and the top ten take about 3.7%. Sequenced material: CD4+ T cells sorted from PBMCs, taken 5 days after the yellow fever booster vaccination. The receptors come from a man younger than 35 who received the YFV17D yellow fever vaccine. Both conserved end residues are part of each CDR3. D genes are given only for firm matches. Clone size is shown for a subset of rows, as once, few, many or a class of expanded clone.

cdr3_length	v_call	d_call	clone_size	j_call	cdr3_aa	cdr3_nt
16	TRBV7-8	.	few	TRBJ1-2	CASSPNSAGVGYGYTF	TGTGCCAGCAGCCCCAATTCCGCAGGTGTGGGCTATGGCTACACCTTC
17	TRBV6-1	.	.	TRBJ2-1	CASSEEGDGPSYNEQFF	TGTGCCAGCAGTGAAGAGGGAGACGGGCCCTCCTACAATGAGCAGTTCTTC
16	TRBV7-9	.	.	TRBJ2-4	CASSKTGSLAKNIQYF	TGTGCCAGCAGTAAAACAGGGTCCCTCGCCAAAAACATTCAGTACTTC
16	TRBV18	TRBD1	many	TRBJ2-3	CASSPRQGAATDTQYF	TGTGCCAGCTCACCACGGCAGGGGGCCGCCACAGATACGCAGTATTTT
16	TRBV2	TRBD1	few	TRBJ1-2	CASSAIKGTGPEGYTF	TGTGCCAGCAGCGCTATAAAAGGGACAGGCCCCGAGGGCTACACCTTC
14	TRBV11-1	.	.	TRBJ2-2	CASSLTPNTGELFF	TGTGCCAGCAGCTTAACCCCGAACACCGGGGAGCTGTTTTTT
14	TRBV5-1	TRBD1	few	TRBJ1-4	CASRLGGYKEKLFF	TGCGCCAGCCGCTTAGGGGGCTATAAGGAAAAACTGTTTTTT
12	TRBV20-1	.	.	TRBJ1-1	CSALDRRTGAFF	TGCAGTGCCTTGGACCGACGCACGGGCGCTTTCTTT
13	TRBV7-2	TRBD1	.	TRBJ1-2	CASSLTGAYGYTF	TGTGCCAGCAGTTTGACAGGGGCCTATGGCTACACCTTC
14	TRBV7-3	TRBD1	few	TRBJ1-2	CASSLNGQVYGYTF	TGTGCCAGCAGCTTAAATGGACAGGTCTATGGCTACACCTTC
14	TRBV5-4	.	few	TRBJ1-2	CASRSSTLFYGYTF	TGTGCCAGCAGGTCCAGCACCCTTTTCTATGGCTACACCTTC
13	TRBV12-3/TRBV12-4	.	few	TRBJ1-2	CASPPRVSHGYTF	TGTGCCAGCCCCCCTAGAGTGAGCCATGGCTACACCTTC
14	TRBV6-5	.	many	TRBJ1-1	CASGRGAPNTEAFF	TGTGCCAGCGGTAGAGGGGCGCCGAACACTGAAGCTTTCTTT
12	TRBV29-1	.	.	TRBJ1-2	CSVGQALDGYTF	TGCAGCGTTGGACAGGCCCTCGATGGCTACACCTTC
14	TRBV6-2/TRBV6-3	.	.	TRBJ1-1	CASSPRVLNTEAFF	TGTGCCAGCAGCCCCCGTGTCTTGAACACTGAAGCTTTCTTT
14	TRBV5-1	TRBD1	.	TRBJ1-4	CASSSQGNDEKLFF	TGCGCCAGCAGTTCACAGGGGAATGATGAAAAACTGTTTTTT
13	TRBV4-3	.	.	TRBJ2-5	CASSQGTLKTQYF	TGCGCCAGCAGCCAAGGGACTCTAAAGACCCAGTACTTC
14	TRBV9	.	few	TRBJ2-5	CASSAVGAWETQYF	TGTGCCAGCAGCGCCGTGGGGGCCTGGGAGACCCAGTACTTC
14	TRBV6-2/TRBV6-3	.	few	TRBJ1-6	CASSPYEANSPLHF	TGTGCCAGCAGTCCATACGAGGCCAATTCACCCCTCCACTTT
15	TRBV7-9	.	.	TRBJ1-6	CASSLVAGSNSPLHF	TGTGCCAGCAGCTTAGTTGCGGGGTCCAATTCACCCCTCCACTTT
13	TRBV20-1	TRBD2	few	TRBJ2-3	CSAPRGGSDTQYF	TGCAGTGCTCCTCGGGGGGGCTCAGATACGCAGTATTTT
11	TRBV5-1	.	many	TRBJ2-1	CASSLEVEQFF	TGCGCCAGCAGCTTAGAAGTTGAGCAGTTCTTC
17	TRBV3-1	.	few	TRBJ1-5	CASSQSPWGSFGQPQHF	TGTGCCAGCAGCCAAAGTCCCTGGGGGTCGTTTGGACAGCCCCAGCATTTT
15	TRBV5-1	TRBD1	many	TRBJ2-5	CASSFSTGARETQYF	TGCGCCAGCAGCTTTTCAACAGGGGCTAGAGAGACCCAGTACTTC
14	TRBV20-1	.	many	TRBJ2-1	CSARDLSGTGEQFF	TGCAGTGCTAGAGATCTGTCCGGGACGGGTGAGCAGTTCTTC
12	TRBV19	.	.	TRBJ1-2	CASRGPGYGYTF	TGTGCCAGTAGGGGGCCAGGGTATGGCTACACCTTC
14	TRBV7-6	.	few	TRBJ2-3	CASSQFPSTDTQYF	TGTGCCAGCAGCCAATTTCCTAGCACAGATACGCAGTATTTT
17	TRBV20-1	TRBD2	.	TRBJ2-1	CSAHNPGGSGGAREQFF	TGCAGTGCTCACAACCCGGGAGGTAGCGGGGGGGCCAGGGAGCAGTTCTTC
15	TRBV29-1	TRBD2	.	TRBJ2-5	CSVETSGGGGETQYF	TGCAGCGTTGAAACTAGCGGGGGGGGCGGAGAGACCCAGTACTTC
12	TRBV5-5	.	.	TRBJ2-1	CASSFMGDEQFF	TGTGCCAGCAGCTTCATGGGGGATGAGCAGTTCTTC
15	TRBV12-3/TRBV12-4	.	few	TRBJ1-2	CASSSGHPANYGYTF	TGTGCCAGCAGTTCCGGACATCCAGCTAACTATGGCTACACCTTC
14	TRBV20-1	TRBD1	.	TRBJ1-1	CSASRGREGTEAFF	TGCAGTGCTAGCAGGGGGCGCGAGGGCACTGAAGCTTTCTTT
19	TRBV12-3/TRBV12-4	TRBD2	many	TRBJ2-5	CASSRPTDLAGGSQETQYF	TGTGCCAGCAGTCGACCAACCGATCTAGCGGGGGGTAGTCAAGAGACCCAGTACTTC
14	TRBV4-3	.	few	TRBJ2-3	CASSQRGYTDTQYF	TGCGCCAGCAGCCAGCGGGGCTACACAGATACGCAGTATTTT
16	TRBV6-2/TRBV6-3	.	many	TRBJ1-6	CASSYRRPGNNSPLHF	TGTGCCAGCAGTTATCGGAGACCTGGGAATAATTCACCCCTCCACTTT
11	TRBV29-1	.	few	TRBJ1-4	CSVASNEKLFF	TGCAGCGTTGCGTCGAATGAAAAACTGTTTTTT
13	TRBV3-1	TRBD1	many	TRBJ2-7	CASRDTGGYEQYF	TGTGCCAGCAGGGACACAGGGGGCTACGAGCAGTACTTC
17	TRBV6-5	.	few	TRBJ1-6	CASSYSSNVGLGSPLHF	TGTGCCAGCAGTTACTCGAGTAACGTCGGTTTAGGGTCACCCCTCCACTTT
13	TRBV7-9	.	.	TRBJ1-6	CASSVRENSPLHF	TGTGCCAGCAGCGTGCGAGAAAATTCACCCCTCCACTTT
15	TRBV7-2	.	.	TRBJ1-6	CASRARGSYNSPLHF	TGTGCCAGCAGAGCCCGGGGCTCCTATAATTCACCCCTCCACTTT
13	TRBV12-3/TRBV12-4	.	many	TRBJ1-1	CASSLLEYTEAFF	TGTGCCAGCAGTTTATTGGAGTACACTGAAGCTTTCTTT
14	TRBV7-2	.	.	TRBJ2-2	CASSWRGSAGELFF	TGTGCCAGCAGCTGGCGAGGGTCGGCCGGGGAGCTGTTTTTT
13	TRBV10-3	TRBD2	many	TRBJ2-3	CATKAGGTDTQYF	TGTGCCACTAAAGCGGGGGGCACAGATACGCAGTATTTT
13	TRBV7-8	.	many	TRBJ2-3	CASSLTEADTQYF	TGTGCCAGCAGCTTAACCGAAGCGGATACGCAGTATTTT
12	TRBV11-2	.	.	TRBJ2-1	CASGRSYNEQFF	TGTGCCTCCGGACGCTCCTACAATGAGCAGTTCTTC
13	TRBV7-6	.	.	TRBJ1-1	CASSMTENTEAFF	TGTGCCAGCAGCATGACAGAGAACACTGAAGCTTTCTTT
15	TRBV14	.	few	TRBJ2-2	CASSQELGNTGELFF	TGTGCCAGCAGCCAAGAGCTAGGGAACACCGGGGAGCTGTTTTTT
14	TRBV6-5	.	few	TRBJ1-1	CASRRTIGDTEAFF	TGTGCCAGCAGGCGGACTATCGGGGACACTGAAGCTTTCTTT
13	TRBV15	.	.	TRBJ2-2	CATSRNIAGELFF	TGTGCCACCAGCAGAAATATCGCAGGGGAGCTGTTTTTT